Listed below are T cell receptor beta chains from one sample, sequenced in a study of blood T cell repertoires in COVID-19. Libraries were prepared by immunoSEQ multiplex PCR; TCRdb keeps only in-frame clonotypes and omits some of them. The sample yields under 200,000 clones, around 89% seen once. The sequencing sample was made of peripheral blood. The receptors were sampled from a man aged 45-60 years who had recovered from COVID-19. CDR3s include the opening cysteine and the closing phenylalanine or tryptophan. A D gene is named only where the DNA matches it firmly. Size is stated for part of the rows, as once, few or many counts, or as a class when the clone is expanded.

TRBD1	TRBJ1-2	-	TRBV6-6	CASSYSGTAGYTF	TGTGCCAGCAGTTACTCCGGGACAGCGGGCTACACCTTC
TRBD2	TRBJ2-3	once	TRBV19	CASTGLVTDTQYF	TGTGCCAGTACGGGACTAGTGACAGATACGCAGTATTTT
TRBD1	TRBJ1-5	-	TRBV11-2	CASSLRQGGNQPQHF	TGTGCCAGCAGCTTACGACAGGGGGGAAATCAGCCCCAGCATTTT
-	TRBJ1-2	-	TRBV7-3	CASIGGVNYGYTF	TGTGCCAGCATCGGAGGGGTGAACTATGGCTACACCTTC
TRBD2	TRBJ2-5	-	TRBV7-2	CASSPGLAGRETQYF	TGTGCCAGCAGCCCTGGACTAGCGGGACGGGAGACCCAGTACTTC
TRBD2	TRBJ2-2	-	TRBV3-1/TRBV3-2	CASSQRRGAQELFF	TGTGCCAGCAGCCAACGGCGGGGGGCGCAGGAGCTGTTTTTT
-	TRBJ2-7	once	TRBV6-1	CASSDQYEQYF	TGTGCCAGCAGTGATCAGTACGAGCAGTACTTC
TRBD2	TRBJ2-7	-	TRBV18	CASSPLARGSSYEQYF	TGTGCCAGCTCACCACTTGCTCGCGGGAGTTCTTACGAGCAGTACTTC
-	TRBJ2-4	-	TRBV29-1	CSVAQGSKNIQYF	TGCAGCGTTGCACAGGGTTCCAAAAACATTCAGTACTTC
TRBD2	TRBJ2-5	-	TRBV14	CASSQTTSIETQYF	TGTGCCAGCAGCCAAACGACTAGCATAGAGACCCAGTACTTC
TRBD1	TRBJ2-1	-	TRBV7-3	CASSPKTGTGGNEQFF	TGTGCCAGCAGCCCTAAGACCGGGACAGGGGGCAATGAGCAGTTCTTC
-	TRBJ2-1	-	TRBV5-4	CASSFPGNEQFF	TGTGCCAGCAGCTTTCCCGGGAATGAGCAGTTCTTC
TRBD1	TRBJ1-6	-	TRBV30	CAWSGRAGGSPLHF	TGTGCCTGGAGTGGGCGGGCAGGGGGCTCACCCCTCCACTTT
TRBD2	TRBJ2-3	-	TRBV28	CASSSGKTSGGSLTDTQYF	TGTGCCAGCAGCTCTGGGAAGACTAGCGGGGGATCTTTGACAGATACGCAGTATTTT
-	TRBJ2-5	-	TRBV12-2	CASRSPVQGAQETQYF	TGTGCAAGTCGCTCCCCAGTGCAGGGGGCCCAAGAGACCCAGTACTTC
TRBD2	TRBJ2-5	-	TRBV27	CASSFLAGDTLQETQYF	TGTGCCAGCAGTTTCCTAGCGGGGGACACACTACAAGAGACCCAGTACTTC
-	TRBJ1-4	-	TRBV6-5	CASSGQPATNEKLFF	TGTGCCAGCAGCGGACAGCCTGCCACTAATGAAAAACTGTTTTTT
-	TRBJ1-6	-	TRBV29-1	CSVSDMPNSPLHF	TGCAGCGTGTCGGACATGCCCAACTCACCCCTCCACTTT
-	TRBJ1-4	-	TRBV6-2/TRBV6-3	CASSPITGGSEKLFF	TGTGCCAGCAGCCCTATTACGGGAGGAAGTGAAAAACTGTTTTTT
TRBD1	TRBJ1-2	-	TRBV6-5	CASSQTGGSGYTF	TGTGCCAGCAGTCAGACAGGGGGCAGCGGCTACACCTTC
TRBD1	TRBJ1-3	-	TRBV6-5	CASSYSRGNSGNTIYF	TGTGCCAGCAGTTACTCCAGGGGGAACTCTGGAAACACCATATATTTT
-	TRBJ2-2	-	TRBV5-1	CASSYLGQGDGTGELFF	TGCGCCAGCAGCTACCTCGGGCAGGGCGACGGCACCGGGGAGCTGTTTTTT
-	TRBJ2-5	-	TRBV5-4	CASSPGGGFRGETQYF	TGTGCCAGCAGCCCCGGCGGGGGCTTCCGCGGAGAGACCCAGTACTTC
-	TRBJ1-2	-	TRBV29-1	CSVEDPAGPNYGYTF	TGCAGCGTTGAAGATCCGGCGGGGCCTAACTATGGCTACACCTTC
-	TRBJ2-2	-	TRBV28	CASSFRLRGGVGELFF	TGTGCCAGCAGTTTTAGACTAAGGGGAGGCGTGGGGGAGCTGTTTTTT
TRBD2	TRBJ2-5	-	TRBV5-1	CASSPPGLAGGETQYF	TGCGCCAGCAGCCCCCCGGGACTAGCGGGAGGAGAGACCCAGTACTTC
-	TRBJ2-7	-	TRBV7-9	CASSPGTEQYF	TGTGCCAGCAGCCCCGGGACAGAGCAGTACTTC
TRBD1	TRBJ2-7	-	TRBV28	CASSFGDRATYEQYF	TGTGCCAGCAGTTTCGGGGACAGGGCTACTTACGAGCAGTACTTC
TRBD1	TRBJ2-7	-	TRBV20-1	CSASGPMDRAGYEQYF	TGCAGTGCTAGTGGACCCATGGACAGGGCGGGGTACGAGCAGTACTTC
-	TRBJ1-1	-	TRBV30	CAWTPQTGAFF	TGTGCCTGGACCCCTCAGACGGGAGCTTTCTTT
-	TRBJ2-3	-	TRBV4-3	CASSQDHQAYSTDTQYF	TGCGCCAGCAGCCAAGACCACCAGGCATACAGCACAGATACGCAGTATTTT
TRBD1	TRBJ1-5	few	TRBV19	CASSIGAAGGSQPQHF	TGTGCCAGTAGTATAGGAGCTGCAGGGGGCTCTCAGCCCCAGCATTTT
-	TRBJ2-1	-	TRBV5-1	CASSLGTGWDNEQFF	TGCGCCAGCAGCTTGGGCACAGGGTGGGACAATGAGCAGTTCTTC
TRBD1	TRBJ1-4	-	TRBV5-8	CASSSGTGVTNEKLFF	TGTGCCAGCAGCTCCGGGACAGGGGTCACTAATGAAAAACTGTTTTTT
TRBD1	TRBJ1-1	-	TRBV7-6	CASSFPGQGQPNTEAFF	TGTGCCAGCAGCTTTCCGGGACAGGGGCAACCGAACACTGAAGCTTTCTTT
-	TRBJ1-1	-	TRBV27	CASSLSGRGNTEAFF	TGTGCCAGCAGTTTATCAGGCAGGGGGAACACTGAAGCTTTCTTT
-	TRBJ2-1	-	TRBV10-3	CAISERGAPSSYNEQFF	TGTGCCATCAGTGAGAGGGGTGCCCCGAGCTCCTACAATGAGCAGTTCTTC
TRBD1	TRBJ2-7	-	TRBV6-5	CASTRDRPPYEQYF	TGTGCCAGCACTCGGGACAGGCCTCCCTACGAGCAGTACTTC
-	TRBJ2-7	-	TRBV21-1	CASIPRDTAFYEQYF	TGTGCCAGCATCCCCCGGGACACGGCTTTCTACGAGCAGTACTTC
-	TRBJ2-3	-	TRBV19	CASSPRGAGYSTDTQYF	TGTGCCAGTAGTCCCCGTGGTGCAGGTTATAGCACAGATACGCAGTATTTT
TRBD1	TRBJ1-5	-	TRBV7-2	CASSKGAGNQPQHF	TGTGCCAGCAGTAAGGGGGCAGGAAATCAGCCCCAGCATTTT